This T cell receptor beta chain was recorded in a study of blood T cell repertoires in COVID-19. Enrollees, about 18 to 89 years old, lived in 20 to 25 US areas. Clinical histories supplied by participants themselves formed the basis of cohort assignment. Before being deemed recovered, Cohort 3 donors had two negative PCRs, clearance, or symptom resolution. CDR3 length equals 18 residues. Germline V gene data show CDR1 as LNHNV and CDR2 as YYDKDF (reference sequence). The V gene end was trimmed by 2 bases and the J gene end by 0 bases; junction bases not matched to a gene: 12. Some clones are missing from TCRdb's copy, which holds only in-frame ones; the method was immunoSEQ multiplex PCR. The data show hundreds of thousands of clones, about 88% seen once.

The receptor was isolated from a woman in her thirties or forties who had recovered from COVID-19. Source material: PBMCs or T cells enriched from blood (not recorded which). This rearrangement joins TRBV15 to TRBJ2-5; 7 bases are a match to TRBD1. The CDR3 loop reads CATSRFSPGQRYQETQYF. The CDR3 bases are TGTGCCACCAGCAGATTCTCTCCGGGACAGCGGTACCAAGAGACCCAGTACTTC. The whole variable domain, filled in from reference TRBV15 and TRBJ2-5, reads DAMVIQNPRYQVTQFGKPVTLSCSQTLNHNVMYWYQQKSSQAPKLLFHYYDKDFNNEADTPDNFQSRRPNTSFCFLDIRSPGLGDTAMYLCATSRFSPGQRYQETQYFGPGTRLLVL.